Below, 24 T cell receptor beta chains from the same sample are listed, as sequenced in a study of cytomegalovirus exposure and HLA in healthy donors. The primer mix had 60 Vbeta and 13 Jbeta primers. Using immunoSEQ multiplex PCR, the repertoire was profiled, and TCRdb retains in-frame clones only, with some absent. The sample has some 130,000 clones; 77% are singletons. Material: PBMCs. The source of these receptors is a male donor in good health and CMV-seropositive.

The rearrangement links TRBV30 to TRBJ2-7, with D perhaps matching TRBD2 (6 bases). Germline values: CDR1 GTSNPN, CDR2 SVGIG (reference sequence). The CDR3 covers 16 residues. Deletions cut 0 bases from V and 5 bases from J, with 20 bases between. CDR3 residues: CAWSVLASTDMDEQYF. The CDR3 DNA is TGTGCCTGGAGTGTACTAGCTAGCACCGATATGGACGAGCAGTACTTC.

The rearrangement links TRBV5-4 to TRBJ1-1, with TRBD1 matching 11 bases. The V gene's germline CDR1 is SGHNT and CDR2 YYREEE (reference sequence). The length of the CDR3 is 15 residues. Losses at the gene ends were 0 bases for V and 6 bases for J; bases not matched to a gene: 4. The CDR3: CASSLGGQGVSEAFF. For the CDR3, the DNA is TGTGCCAGCAGCTTGGGGGGACAGGGGGTATCTGAAGCTTTCTTT.

The CDR3 sequence: CASSLQGPTEAFF. For the CDR3, the DNA is TGTGCCAGCAGCCTACAGGGCCCCACTGAAGCTTTCTTT. This chain connects TRBV7-9 to TRBJ1-1; D perhaps matches TRBD1 (6 bases). Germline CDR1 and CDR2: SEHNR and FQNEAQ (reference sequence). The CDR3 runs 13 residues. The V end was cut by 5 bases, the J end by 4 bases, with 11 bases between.

The V gene is TRBV18, the J gene TRBJ1-4, with D maybe TRBD1 (5 bases). Germline-derived CDR1 and CDR2 are KGHSH and LQKENI. The CDR3 spans 17 residues. V gave up 1 base and J gave up 4 bases, with 16 bases separating them. The CDR3 DNA is TGTGCCAGCTCACCACGTCCCCCAGGGAACATTAATGAAAAACTGTTTTTT. Its protein product is CASSPRPPGNINEKLFF. Complete variable domain (other parts from reference TRBV18 and TRBJ1-4): NAGVMQNPRHLVRRRGQEARLRCSPMKGHSHVYWYRQLPEEGLKFMVYLQKENIIDESGMPKERFSAEFPKEGPSILRIQQVVRGDSAAYFCASSPRPPGNINEKLFFGSGTQLSVL.

This clone was found a few times. The V call is TRBV19, the J call TRBJ2-1; D not resolved. Germline V gene sequence: CDR1 LNHDA, CDR2 SQIVND (reference sequence). CDR3 length equals 16 residues. V gave up 3 bases and J gave up 0 bases, with 12 bases separating them. CDR3 sequence reads: CASSMSATYSYNEQFF. The CDR3 DNA reads TGTGCCAGTAGTATGTCCGCAACCTACTCCTACAATGAGCAGTTCTTC.

This clone came up once. This sequence joins TRBV9 and TRBJ2-7; the match to TRBD2 covers 10 bases. With V trimmed by 2 bases and J by 2 bases, 4 bases remained unmatched. The germline CDR1 and CDR2 sequences are SGDLS and YYNGEE. The CDR3 is made up of 15 amino acids. The CDR3 is CASSVGLAAPYEQYF. Here the CDR3 DNA reads TGTGCCAGCAGCGTTGGACTAGCGGCTCCCTACGAGCAGTACTTC.

CDR3 residues: CASRPTGDTGELFF. The DNA of the CDR3 is TGTGCCAGCAGGCCGACAGGGGACACCGGGGAGCTGTTTTTT. The chain is built from TRBV6-4 and TRBJ2-2, with 8 positions matching TRBD1. This CDR3 contains 14 residues. Germline assignment: CDR1 MRHNA and CDR2 SNTAGT. V trimming: 6 bases; J trimming: 3 bases; junction bases outside the gene matches: 3.

A word on this clone: At one boundary the junction diverges from the germline segment, which might be a read error. The chain links TRBV7-9 to TRBJ2-6, with D perhaps matching TRBD1 (5 bases). Per germline, CDR1 SEHNR and CDR2 FQNEAQ (reference sequence). The CDR3 loop spans 13 amino acids. CDR3 sequence: CASTRTGANGLTF. DNA of the CDR3: TGTGCCAGCACCAGAACTGGGGCCAACGGCCTGACTTTC.

The chain couples TRBV5-6 to TRBJ1-1, with D unclear. The CDR3 has 13 residues. From germline, CDR1 is SGHDT and CDR2 YYEEEE. Trimming left V 1 base short and J 2 bases short, with 6 bases between. The CDR3 loop is CASSLSPNTEAFF. The CDR3 DNA follows: TGTGCCAGCAGCTTGTCCCCTAACACTGAAGCTTTCTTT.

CDR3: CASSERGTDSYEQYF. Here the CDR3 DNA reads TGTGCCAGCAGTGAACGGGGGACAGACTCCTACGAGCAGTACTTC. The rearrangement joins TRBV2 to TRBJ2-7, with D tentatively TRBD1 (7 bases). Germline loops: CDR1 SNHLY, CDR2 FYNNEI. Trimming pared 2 bases from V and 0 bases from J, leaving 11 bases between. The CDR3 contains 15 residues.

The rearrangement links TRBV6-1 to TRBJ2-2; TRBD1 aligns across 7 bases. This CDR3 has 15 amino acids. The germline V gene has CDR1 MNHNS and CDR2 SASEGT. V was clipped by 4 bases and J by 7 bases; unmatched bases: 9. As DNA, the CDR3 is TGTGCCAGCAGTGTAAACCCACAGGGGATCGGGGAGCTGTTTTTT. Protein: CASSVNPQGIGELFF.

The chain has TRBV27 and TRBJ1-6, with D unresolved. CDR1 and CDR2 (germline): MNHEY, SMNVEV (reference sequence). V lost 4 bases and J 13 bases, leaving 11 bases between the germline ends. The CDR3 is 12 amino acids. In DNA, the CDR3 is TGTGCCAGCAGTTCTTATTCCCTCCCCCTCCACTTT. Its protein product is CASSSYSLPLHF.

The gene calls are TRBV7-9 and TRBJ2-5; D might be TRBD2 (5 bases). The CDR3 runs 15 residues. Trimming took off 3 bases at V and 1 base at J, with 12 bases between the two ends. Per germline, CDR1 SEHNR and CDR2 FQNEAQ (reference sequence). The CDR3 DNA sequence: TGTGCCAGCAGCTTCGGGCGGGCCACCCAAGAGACCCAGTACTTC. This encodes CASSFGRATQETQYF.

About this clone itself: Distinct nucleotide sequences in the sample also encode this CDR3. V and J are TRBV19 and TRBJ2-2, with 8 bases lining up with TRBD1. J was trimmed by 8 bases and V by 4 bases; bases with no gene match: 9. Germline loops: CDR1 LNHDA, CDR2 SQIVND (reference sequence). This CDR3 has 15 amino acids. For the CDR3, the DNA is TGTGCCAGTAGTACTCGGACAGGGCTTGATGGGGAGCTGTTTTTT. Protein product: CASSTRTGLDGELFF.

This clone occurred a few times. This sequence joins TRBV6-1 and TRBJ1-1; TRBD1 is a possible D gene (6 bases). With 6 bases removed from V and 11 bases from J, the gap between germline ends came to 16 bases. Germline assignment: CDR1 MNHNS and CDR2 SASEGT. The CDR3 is made up of 12 amino acids. CDR3 nucleotides: TGTGCCAGCAGGAAGGCGGGGGGCGCGGCTTTCTTT. Translation: CASRKAGGAAFF.

To note about this clone: A read error may account for a junction end that differs from germline. The same CDR3 arises from other DNA sequences in this sample as well. This rearrangement joins TRBV2 to TRBJ1-5; 9 bases fit TRBD1. The CDR3 contains 14 residues. Germline V gives CDR1 SNHLY, CDR2 FYNNEI. CDR3 DNA: TGCGCCAGCAGGAAGGGGACAGGGAATCAGCCCCAGCATTTT. This codes for CASRKGTGNQPQHF.

The rearrangement uses TRBV6-5 and TRBJ1-5; 7 bases are shared with TRBD1. From germline, CDR1 is MNHEY and CDR2 SVGAGI. The CDR3 runs to 14 residues. Trimming at V came to 6 bases and at J to 4 bases, leaving 6 bases not matched to a gene. This CDR3 reads CASSLDRENQPQHF. The DNA of the CDR3 is TGTGCCAGCAGCTTAGACAGGGAAAATCAGCCCCAGCATTTT.

This chain joins TRBV6-1 and TRBJ2-1; 7 positions match TRBD2. V was pared by 0 bases and J by 2 bases, with 1 base of the junction left unmatched. Looked up from germline, CDR1 is MNHNS and CDR2 is SASEGT. The CDR3 covers 15 residues. This CDR3 reads CASSEAGGTYNEQFF. The CDR3 bases are TGTGCCAGCAGTGAAGCGGGAGGGACCTACAATGAGCAGTTCTTC.

This chain joins TRBV7-9 and TRBJ1-6; D possibly corresponds to TRBD1 (5 bases). CDR1 and CDR2 (germline): SEHNR, FQNEAQ (reference sequence). This CDR3 region has 13 residues. V gave up 8 bases and J gave up 7 bases, with 12 bases separating them. Here the CDR3 reads CASSTVTNSPLHF. The CDR3 nucleotides are TGTGCCAGCTCGACAGTAACCAATTCACCCCTCCACTTT.

This rearrangement joins TRBV2 to TRBJ2-7; 7 bases agree with TRBD1. V shed 5 bases, J shed 5 bases, and the junction held 12 bases outside the gene matches. The CDR3 runs to 15 residues. Germline V gene data show CDR1 as SNHLY and CDR2 as FYNNEI. The CDR3 DNA is TGTGCCAGCAGTATCGAAGGGGGCTTCTTGGACGAGCAGTACTTC. This gives the protein CASSIEGGFLDEQYF.

The chain couples TRBV9 to TRBJ1-2, with a weak D call TRBD1 (5 bases). Between the trimmed V and J ends, which lost 4 bases and 5 bases, there was a span of 15 bases. The CDR3 loop spans 14 amino acids. Germline V gives CDR1 SGDLS, CDR2 YYNGEE. The CDR3 DNA reads TGTGCCAGCAGCCCCCCCCCAGGGCAGTATGGCTACACCTTC. Encoded protein: CASSPPPGQYGYTF.

V and J are TRBV29-1 and TRBJ1-1; TRBD1 might be the D (6 bases). Germline V gene data show CDR1 as SQVTM and CDR2 as ANQGSEA. V was clipped by 5 bases and J by 0 bases, with 10 bases between them. CDR3 size: 13 residues. CDR3 DNA sequence: TGCAGCGTTCTCGGACAGATGAACACTGAAGCTTTCTTT. Translation gives CSVLGQMNTEAFF. The complete variable domain, with remaining parts taken from reference TRBV29-1 and TRBJ1-1, reads SAVISQKPSRDICQRGTSLTIQCQVDSQVTMMFWYRQQPGQSLTLIATANQGSEATYESGFVIDKFPISRPNLTFSTLTVSNMSPEDSSIYLCSVLGQMNTEAFFGQGTRLTVV.

The rearrangement uses TRBV5-1 and TRBJ2-1; 16 positions agree with TRBD2. The CDR3 totals 21 residues. Germline CDR1 and CDR2: SGHRS and YFSETQ. Trimming removed 3 bases from V and 7 bases from J; junction bases left unmatched: 19. CDR3 nucleotide sequence: TGCGCCAGCAGCTGGGACAGGGGACTAGCGGGAGGGGGATGGAGTCAGAATGAGCAGTTCTTC. Its protein is CASSWDRGLAGGGWSQNEQFF.

Concerning this clone itself: The sample has other DNA sequences that encode this CDR3 too. The chain has TRBV6-5 and TRBJ2-7; TRBD1 matches at 9 bases. Trimming took 5 bases from V and 0 from J; bases not matched to a gene: 5. Per the germline V gene, CDR1 is MNHEY and CDR2 is SVGAGI. This CDR3 is built from 15 residues. This CDR3 reads CASSPGTGISYEQYF. In DNA form, the CDR3 reads TGTGCCAGCAGTCCCGGGACAGGGATCTCCTACGAGCAGTACTTC.